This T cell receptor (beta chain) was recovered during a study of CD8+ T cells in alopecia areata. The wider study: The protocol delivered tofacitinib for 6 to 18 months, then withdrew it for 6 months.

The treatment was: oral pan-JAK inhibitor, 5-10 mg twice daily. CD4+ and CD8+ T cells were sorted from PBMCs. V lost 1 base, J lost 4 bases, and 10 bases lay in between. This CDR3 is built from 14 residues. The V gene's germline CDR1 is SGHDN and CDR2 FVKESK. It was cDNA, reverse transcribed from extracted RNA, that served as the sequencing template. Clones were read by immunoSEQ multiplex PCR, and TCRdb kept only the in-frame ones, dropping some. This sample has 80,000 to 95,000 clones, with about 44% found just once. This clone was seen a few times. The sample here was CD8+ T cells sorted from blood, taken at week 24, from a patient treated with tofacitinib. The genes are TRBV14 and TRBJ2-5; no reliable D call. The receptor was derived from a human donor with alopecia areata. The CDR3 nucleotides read TGTGCCAGCAGCCAAGTTTGGGAAGCAGAGACCCAGTACTTC. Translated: CASSQVWEAETQYF. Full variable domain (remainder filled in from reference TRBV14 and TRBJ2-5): EAGVTQFPSHSVIEKGQTVTLRCDPISGHDNLYWYRRVMGKEIKFLLHFVKESKQDESGMPNNRFLAERTGGTYSTLKVQPAELEDSGVYFCASSQVWEAETQYFGPGTRLLVL.